This entry lists 19 T cell receptor beta chains sequenced from one sample in a study of beta chain features in type 1 diabetes. As every portion of the isolated RNA was reverse transcribed, the sequencing read expressed TCRB transcripts. Sequencing used immunoSEQ multiplex PCR; TCRdb keeps in-frame clones, though not all of them. This sample has roughly 400,000 clones, with around 13% found just once. The source material was naive CD4+ T cells from blood. These receptors were obtained from a man aged 30 to 39 in good health.

CDR3 sequence (DNA): TGTGCCAGCAGCCTGGGGACTAGCGGGGGAACCACAGATACGCAGTATTTT. It translates to CASSLGTSGGTTDTQYF. The chain links TRBV11-2 to TRBJ2-3; 14 nucleotides line up with TRBD2. CDR3 length equals 17 residues. In germline, CDR1 is SGHAT, CDR2 FQNNGV. After removal of 5 bases from V and 2 bases from J, the junction contained 6 bases not matched to a gene.

V and J are TRBV7-2 and TRBJ2-7; D might be TRBD1 (6 bases). Germline V gene data show CDR1 as SGHTA and CDR2 as FQGNSA. V was cut by 1 base and J by 3 bases, with 16 bases left in between. This CDR3 region has 16 residues. CDR3 nucleotides: TGTGCCAGCAGCTTAGGACAGGCCCCAATGGTCTACGAGCAGTACTTC. Its protein product is CASSLGQAPMVYEQYF.

The V gene is TRBV7-2, the J gene TRBJ2-2; D might be TRBD1 or TRBD2, each matching 5 bases. V was pared by 4 bases and J by 7 bases, with 7 bases between. The CDR3 totals 12 residues. Germline V gene data show CDR1 as SGHTA and CDR2 as FQGNSA. DNA of the CDR3: TGTGCCAGCAGCTGGGGGATCGGGGAGCTGTTTTTT. Protein product: CASSWGIGELFF. The variable domain in full, completed from reference TRBV7-2 and TRBJ2-2, reads GAGVSQSPSNKVTEKGKDVELRCDPISGHTALYWYRQSLGQGLEFLIYFQGNSAPDKSGLPSDRFSAERTGGSVSTLTIQRTQQEDSAVYLCASSWGIGELFFGEGSRLTVL.

A few counts support this clone. The genes are TRBV18 and TRBJ1-1; D is unresolved. Germline CDR1 is KGHSH and CDR2 is LQKENI. This CDR3 region has 14 residues. The V gene lost 3 bases and the J gene lost 0 bases, with 8 bases spanning the gap. CDR3 region: CASSPLALNTEAFF. CDR3 DNA sequence: TGTGCCAGCTCACCGCTAGCCCTGAACACTGAAGCTTTCTTT.

The rearrangement uses TRBV4-3 and TRBJ2-3; 10 nucleotides line up with TRBD2. The V segment lost 2 bases and the J segment 5 bases; nucleotides outside the gene matches: 4. Germline V gene sequence: CDR1 LGHNA, CDR2 YSLEER. CDR3 length: 15 amino acids. The CDR3 protein is CASSQSGGARDTQYF. As DNA, the CDR3 is TGCGCCAGCAGCCAAAGCGGGGGGGCTAGAGATACGCAGTATTTT.

This sequence joins TRBV15 and TRBJ2-1, with TRBD2 matching over 10 bases. Germline-derived CDR1 and CDR2 are LNHNV and YYDKDF (reference sequence). Trimming cost V 9 bases and J 8 bases; bases outside gene matches: 7. This CDR3 comprises 13 residues. The CDR3 protein is CATESGRAHEQFF. CDR3 nucleotide sequence: TGTGCCACGGAGAGCGGGAGGGCCCATGAGCAGTTCTTC.

This clone was seen only a few times. The chain couples TRBV30 to TRBJ2-1; 12 bases are shared with TRBD2. J lost 4 bases, V lost 0 bases, and 1 base had no gene match. The CDR3 consists of 15 residues. Germline V gene lookup returns CDR1 GTSNPN and CDR2 SVGIG (reference sequence). CDR3 nucleotide sequence: TGTGCCTGGAGTGTCGGACTAGCGGGGTACAATGAGCAGTTCTTC. It is translated as CAWSVGLAGYNEQFF. Full variable domain (outside the CDR3, taken from reference TRBV30 and TRBJ2-1): SQTIHQWPATLVQPVGSPLSLECTVEGTSNPNLYWYRQAAGRGLQLLFYSVGIGQISSEVPQNLSASRPQDRQFILSSKKLLLSDSGFYLCAWSVGLAGYNEQFFGPGTRLTVL.

This chain connects TRBV30 to TRBJ2-7; D uncertain. The CDR3 loop spans 15 amino acids. Germline V gene data show CDR1 as GTSNPN and CDR2 as SVGIG (reference sequence). Trimming took 3 bases from V and 0 from J, leaving 15 bases between them. CDR3 sequence: CAWSRGGSSSYEQYV. The CDR3 DNA is TGTGCCTGGAGCAGAGGCGGCTCAAGCTCCTACGAGCAGTACGTC.

V and J are TRBV5-4 and TRBJ1-4; 9 bases are a match to TRBD1. The CDR3 is made up of 15 amino acids. Trimming removed 0 bases from V and 5 bases from J; junction bases left unmatched: 2. Germline V gene data show CDR1 as SGHNT and CDR2 as YYREEE (reference sequence). DNA for the CDR3: TGTGCCAGCAGCTTGGTGGGGACAGGGAATGAAAAACTGTTTTTT. Protein product: CASSLVGTGNEKLFF.

This clone was seen more than once but under ten times. J is TRBJ1-3 and V is TRBV9, with 8 bases that match TRBD1. This CDR3 comprises 15 residues. Germline-derived CDR1 and CDR2 are SGDLS and YYNGEE. The ends lost 2 bases at V and 4 bases at J; junction bases unmatched: 5. This chain's CDR3 is CASSVQTGAGNTIYF. In nucleotides, the CDR3 is TGTGCCAGCAGCGTCCAGACAGGGGCGGGAAACACCATATATTTT.

The genes are TRBV14 and TRBJ2-7; possibly TRBD1 for D (5 bases). With 1 base removed from V and 9 bases from J, the gap between germline ends came to 16 bases. CDR1 and CDR2 from the germline V gene are SGHDN and FVKESK. The CDR3 consists of 14 residues. The CDR3 spells CASSQVNRFSGQYF. The DNA of the CDR3 is TGTGCCAGCAGCCAAGTAAACAGGTTCAGTGGGCAGTACTTC.

V and J are TRBV6-6 and TRBJ2-1, with TRBD2 matching over 7 bases. The germline CDR1 and CDR2 sequences are MNHNY and SVGAGI (reference sequence). The CDR3 spans 13 residues. V shed 2 bases and J 6 bases; nucleotides not matched to a gene: 1. In DNA form, the CDR3 reads TGTGCCAGCAGTTACCGGGGGGTCAATGAGCAGTTCTTC. Amino acids: CASSYRGVNEQFF.

The chain combines TRBV29-1 with TRBJ1-2; TRBD1 might be the D (5 bases). Germline-derived CDR1 and CDR2 are SQVTM and ANQGSEA. The CDR3 contains 10 residues. Deletions cut 6 bases from V and 10 bases from J, with 12 bases between. DNA for the CDR3: TGCAGCGTGAGGTCGGGGGACTACACCTTC. This codes for CSVRSGDYTF.

The genes are TRBV23-1 and TRBJ2-7, with 7 bases that match TRBD1. TRBV23-1 is placed among ORFs of uncertain function. The CDR3 has 16 residues. Trimming removed 3 bases from V and 4 bases from J; junction bases left unmatched: 12. The CDR3: CASSQGQTLRAYEQYF. For the CDR3, the DNA is TGCGCCAGCAGTCAGGGACAGACCCTTAGAGCATACGAGCAGTACTTC.

The genes are TRBV4-3 and TRBJ1-4; D is ambiguous. The V gene lost 4 bases and the J gene lost 0 bases, with 15 bases spanning the gap. The CDR3 covers 17 residues. Germline lookup yields CDR1 LGHNA and CDR2 YSLEER. The CDR3 reads CASSPSQGIATNEKLFF. CDR3 coding DNA: TGCGCCAGCAGCCCCTCTCAAGGAATTGCAACTAATGAAAAACTGTTTTTT.

The chain combines TRBV6-6 with TRBJ2-5; a possible D gene is TRBD2 (5 bases). Between the trimmed V and J ends, which lost 6 bases and 4 bases, there was a span of 15 bases. Germline V gene lookup returns CDR1 MNHNY and CDR2 SVGAGI (reference sequence). The CDR3 consists of 14 residues. The CDR3 protein is CASRAIERAETQYF. CDR3 nucleotides: TGTGCCAGCAGGGCCATCGAGAGGGCAGAGACCCAGTACTTC.

The chain couples TRBV9 to TRBJ1-5, with D possibly being TRBD1 (5 bases). V gave up 4 bases and J gave up 0 bases, with 8 bases separating them. Germline lookup yields CDR1 SGDLS and CDR2 YYNGEE. This CDR3 region has 14 residues. CDR3 nucleotides: TGTGCCAGCAGCTTGACAGATAGCAATCAGCCCCAGCATTTT. Encoded protein: CASSLTDSNQPQHF.

This clone has a count of ten or more. This rearrangement joins TRBV14 to TRBJ2-1; D is uncertain. Germline V gives CDR1 SGHDN, CDR2 FVKESK. The CDR3 runs 11 residues. Between the trimmed V and J ends, which lost 1 base and 10 bases, there was a span of 5 bases. In DNA form, the CDR3 reads TGTGCCAGCAGCCAAGTCGCGGAGCAGTTCTTC. As protein: CASSQVAEQFF.

V and J are TRBV2 and TRBJ1-2; D is unresolved. CDR1 and CDR2 from the germline V gene are SNHLY and FYNNEI. CDR3 length equals 13 residues. The ends were cut back, 3 bases at V and 0 bases at J, with 5 bases in the middle. CDR3 amino acids: CASSDGPNYGYTF. CDR3 coding DNA: TGTGCCAGCAGTGACGGACCTAACTATGGCTACACCTTC.